The 14 T cell receptor beta chains below were found in one sample sequenced in a study of graft-versus-host responses after intestinal transplantation. Produced via immunoSEQ multiplex PCR; TCRdb's table is partial and in-frame only. The repertoire consists of 15,000 to 20,000 clones, with about 87% occurring once and the leading ten covering 5.5% to 7%. The sequencing here drew on PBMCs, taken about 110 days after intestinal transplant. Source of these receptors: a human patient who received an intestinal transplant, so some T cells may come from the graft donor.

The chain has TRBV28 and TRBJ2-2, with D unclear. V lost 7 bases, J lost 6 bases, and 15 bases lay in between. This CDR3 has 14 residues. Per germline, CDR1 MDHEN and CDR2 SYDVKM. The CDR3 loop reads CASTAEPPAGELFF. In DNA form, the CDR3 reads TGTGCCAGCACGGCCGAGCCACCCGCCGGGGAGCTGTTTTTT. Full variable domain (outside the CDR3, taken from reference TRBV28 and TRBJ2-2): DVKVTQSSRYLVKRTGEKVFLECVQDMDHENMFWYRQDPGLGLRLIYFSYDVKMKEKGDIPEGYSVSREKKERFSLILESASTNQTSMYLCASTAEPPAGELFFGEGSRLTVL.

This clone occurred once. V is TRBV21-1 and J is TRBJ2-1; the D call TRBD2 from the table was never checked on the DNA. TRBV21-1 is noted as a pseudogene. The CDR3 consists of 18 residues. CDR3 sequence reads: CASSFTRGLGSGHNEQFF. The DNA of the CDR3 is TGTGCCAGCAGCTTCACCCGAGGCCTCGGGAGCGGCCACAATGAGCAGTTCTTC.

The chain combines TRBV5-1 with TRBJ2-1; 9 bases line up with TRBD2. The CDR3 contains 15 residues. The germline V gene encodes CDR1 SGHRS and CDR2 YFSETQ. J lost 2 bases, V lost 5 bases, and 5 bases had no gene match. The CDR3 loop is CASSSGLAPYNEQFF. CDR3 in DNA: TGCGCCAGCAGTTCGGGACTAGCCCCCTACAATGAGCAGTTCTTC.

The chain combines TRBV5-1 with TRBJ1-1; 12 bases agree with TRBD1. The length of the CDR3 is 17 residues. Trimming at V came to 5 bases and at J to 2 bases, leaving 10 bases not matched to a gene. In germline, CDR1 is SGHRS, CDR2 YFSETQ. CDR3 sequence (DNA): TGCGCCAGCAGAACCGGGACAGGGGGCCCCTTTAACACTGAAGCTTTCTTT. Translating gives CASRTGTGGPFNTEAFF.

This clone was observed once. The chain couples TRBV9 to TRBJ2-2; 7 nucleotides match TRBD1. Germline V CDR1 and CDR2: SGDLS, YYNGEE. V lost 4 bases to trimming and J lost 7 bases; unmatched junction nucleotides: 7. The CDR3 length is 14 residues. Here the CDR3 DNA reads TGTGCCAGCAGCTCTCAGGGGGTAGGCGGGGAGCTGTTTTTT. Translated: CASSSQGVGGELFF.

The genes are TRBV27 and TRBJ1-2; a weak D match, TRBD1 (6 bases). Germline V CDR1 and CDR2: MNHEY, SMNVEV (reference sequence). Trimming cost V 2 bases and J 7 bases, with 17 bases left between them. The CDR3 is made up of 15 amino acids. CDR3 DNA: TGTGCCAGCAGTTTAAGGGCGAACAGGGAAGGTGGCTACACCTTC. This codes for CASSLRANREGGYTF.

The gene calls are TRBV20-1 and TRBJ1-3; no definite D call. The CDR3 runs to 10 residues. Germline lookup yields CDR1 DFQATT and CDR2 SNEGSKA (reference sequence). The CDR3 sequence: CIGTGNTIYF. The CDR3 DNA sequence: TGCATCGGTACCGGAAACACCATATATTTT.

The chain couples TRBV23-1 to TRBJ1-2; unclear D gene. TRBV23-1 is an ORF for which the function is uncertain. Trimming left V 0 bases short and J 10 bases short, with 24 bases between. There are 17 residues in the CDR3. Here the CDR3 DNA reads TGCGCCAGCAGTCAATCGACCGGGATTCGGCTCTTGGTCGTCTACACCTTC. This gives the protein CASSQSTGIRLLVVYTF.

This chain joins TRBV10-3 and TRBJ1-3; the D is unclear. Germline-derived CDR1 and CDR2 are ENHRY and SYGVKD. The length of the CDR3 is 13 residues. Trimming removed 3 bases from V and 4 bases from J, with 7 bases in between. The CDR3 sequence: CAISEGIGNTIYF. The CDR3 nucleotides are TGTGCCATCAGTGAAGGGATCGGAAACACCATATATTTT.

The V gene is TRBV6-4, the J gene TRBJ2-7; D is perhaps TRBD1 (5 bases). Germline values: CDR1 MRHNA, CDR2 SNTAGT. Trimming took off 7 bases at V and 0 bases at J, with 19 bases between the two ends. This CDR3 is built from 16 residues. CDR3 loop: CASILDTTVLSYEQYF. DNA for the CDR3: TGTGCCAGCATATTGGACACGACGGTCCTCTCCTACGAGCAGTACTTC.

This clone has more than one count but fewer than ten. One base separates it from a far larger clone, so it is likely a read error. The rearrangement joins TRBV7-8 to TRBJ1-2; 10 nucleotides agree with TRBD1. Germline V lookup: CDR1 SGHVS, CDR2 FQNEAQ. There are 15 residues in the CDR3. As DNA, the CDR3 is TGTGCCAGCAGCTTAGCCGGGACAGGGGTCTATGGCTTCACCTTC. This translates into CASSLAGTGVYGFTF.

This chain links TRBV6-5 with TRBJ1-1, with D perhaps matching TRBD1 (5 bases). The germline V and J ends were trimmed by 4 bases and 4 bases, with 13 bases remaining between them. The CDR3 covers 14 residues. CDR1 and CDR2 from the germline V gene are MNHEY and SVGAGI. CDR3 sequence reads: CASSWASGATEAFF. As DNA, the CDR3 is TGTGCCAGCAGTTGGGCCAGTGGGGCCACTGAAGCTTTCTTT.

In its sample, this clone was seen a few times. V is TRBV7-2 and J is TRBJ2-5; 7 nucleotides agree with TRBD1. The germline CDR1 and CDR2 sequences are SGHTA and FQGNSA. After removal of 4 bases from V and 4 bases from J, the junction contained 9 bases not matched to a gene. This CDR3 spans 15 amino acids. CDR3 protein: CASSSLTGVLETQYF. The CDR3 DNA reads TGTGCCAGCAGCTCCCTTACAGGGGTGTTAGAGACCCAGTACTTC.

The chain combines TRBV5-6 with TRBJ1-2, with D maybe TRBD1 (5 bases). This CDR3 has 14 residues. The germline V gene has CDR1 SGHDT and CDR2 YYEEEE. The V end lost 5 bases, the J end lost 4 bases, and 15 bases lay between the germline ends. The CDR3 nucleotides are TGTGCCAGCAGGCCACCGGGGCCATTCTATGGCTACACCTTC. Translating gives CASRPPGPFYGYTF.